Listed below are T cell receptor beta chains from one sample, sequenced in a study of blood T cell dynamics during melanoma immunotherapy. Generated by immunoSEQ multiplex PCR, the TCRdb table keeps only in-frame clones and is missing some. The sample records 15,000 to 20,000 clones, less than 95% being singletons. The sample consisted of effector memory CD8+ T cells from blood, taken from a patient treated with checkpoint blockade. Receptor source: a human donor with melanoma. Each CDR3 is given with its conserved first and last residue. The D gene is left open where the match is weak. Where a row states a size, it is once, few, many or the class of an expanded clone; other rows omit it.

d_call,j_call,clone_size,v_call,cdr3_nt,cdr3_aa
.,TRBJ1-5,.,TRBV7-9,TGTGCCAGCAGCCATCTCAATCAGCCCCAGCATTTT,CASSHLNQPQHF
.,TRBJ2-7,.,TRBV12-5,TGTGCTAGTGACCCGCCCCGGAGGGACAGTCCATACGAGCAGTACTTC,CASDPPRRDSPYEQYF
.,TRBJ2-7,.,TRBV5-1,TGCGCCAGCAGCTTGAGGGGAAACTACGAGCAGTACTTC,CASSLRGNYEQYF
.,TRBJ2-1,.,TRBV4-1,TGCGCCAGCAGCCAAGTTCAGAGGATGGAGGGTAATGAGCAGTTCTTC,CASSQVQRMEGNEQFF
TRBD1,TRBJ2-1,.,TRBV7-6,TGTGCCAGCAGCCCAGGGGGCTACAATGAGCAGTTCTTC,CASSPGGYNEQFF
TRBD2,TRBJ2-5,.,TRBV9,TGTGCCAGCAGCGTAGGTCGGCGACTAGCGGGAGGGCCTCGGGAGACCCAGTACTTC,CASSVGRRLAGGPRETQYF
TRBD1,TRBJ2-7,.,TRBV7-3,TGTGCCAGCAGCTTAAAAACAGGGGAAGGGCAGTACTTC,CASSLKTGEGQYF
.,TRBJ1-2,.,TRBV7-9,TGTGCCAGCAGCACGGACGGGAGATCTTACACCTTC,CASSTDGRSYTF
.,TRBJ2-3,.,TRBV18,TGTGCCAGCTCACCAAGGTTTTCGGGAGAAAAAGCAGATACGCAGTATTTT,CASSPRFSGEKADTQYF
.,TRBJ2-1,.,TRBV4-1,TGCGCCAGCAGCCAAGTTGCGGGAACTTACAATGAGCAGTTCTTC,CASSQVAGTYNEQFF
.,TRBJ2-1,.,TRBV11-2,TGTGCCAGCAGCTTTTCCGGAGATAGGGAGCAGTTCTTC,CASSFSGDREQFF
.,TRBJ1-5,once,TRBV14,TGTGCCAGCAGCCAGGGGAATCAGCCCCAGCATTTT,CASSQGNQPQHF
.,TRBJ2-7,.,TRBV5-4,TGTGCCAGCAGCGGTGGCACTGCACAGTTGGGCTACGAGCAGTACTTC,CASSGGTAQLGYEQYF
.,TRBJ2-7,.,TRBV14,TGTGCCAGCAGCTTAAGGGTGTACGAGCAGTACTTC,CASSLRVYEQYF
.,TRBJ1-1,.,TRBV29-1,TGCAGCGTTGAGGGGGGCCAGGGGCCTTTAGAATGGCCTGAAGCTTTCTTT,CSVEGGQGPLEWPEAFF
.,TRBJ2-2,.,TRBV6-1,TGTGCCAGCAGTGAACCGGCTAGTGGTACCGGGGAGCTGTTTTTT,CASSEPASGTGELFF
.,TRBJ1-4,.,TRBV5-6,TGTGCCAGCAGCTTGGTGTCAGCCGCAACTAATGAAAAACTGTTTTTT,CASSLVSAATNEKLFF
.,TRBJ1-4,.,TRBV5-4,TGTGCCAGCAGCACCTTCCCCACAGATAATGAAAAACTGTTTTTT,CASSTFPTDNEKLFF
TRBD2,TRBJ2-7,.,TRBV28,TGTGCCAGCAGTCCGGGACTAGCGGGGACCTACGAGCAGTACTTC,CASSPGLAGTYEQYF
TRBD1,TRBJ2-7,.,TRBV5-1,TGCGCCAGCAGCTTGAGAACAGGGGTCTCCTACGAGCAGTACTTC,CASSLRTGVSYEQYF
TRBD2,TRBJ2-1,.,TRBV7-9,TGTGCCAGCAGTCGGACTAGCGGGAGGGGTGAGCAGTTCTTC,CASSRTSGRGEQFF
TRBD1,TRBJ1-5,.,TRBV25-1,TGTGCCAGCAGTCCCCAGGGGGCGGTAGGACTTCAGCCCCAGCATTTT,CASSPQGAVGLQPQHF
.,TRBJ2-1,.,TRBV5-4,TGTGCCAGCAGCCTTGATGGGGGGACAGATTACAATGAGCAGTTCTTC,CASSLDGGTDYNEQFF
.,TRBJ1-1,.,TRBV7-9,TGTGCCAGCAGCTCGGGACTTCCCATTAAGATACCTGAAGCTTTCTTT,CASSSGLPIKIPEAFF
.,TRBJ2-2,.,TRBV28,TGTGCCAGCAGTTTCTCGTACACCGGGGAGCTGTTTTTT,CASSFSYTGELFF
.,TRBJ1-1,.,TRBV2,TGTGCCAGAGAGGCGGCGTCGGCGCTGCACACTGAAGCTTTCTTT,CAREAASALHTEAFF
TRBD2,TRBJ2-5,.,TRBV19,TGTGCCAGTACGGGACTAGCGGGAGAGAGGCAAGAGACCCAGTACTTC,CASTGLAGERQETQYF
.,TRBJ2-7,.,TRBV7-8,TGTGCCAGCAGCCTCGGGCCGAACTACGAGCAGTACTTC,CASSLGPNYEQYF
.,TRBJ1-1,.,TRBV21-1,TGTGCCAGCAGCCAGGGAGGTAGGACCCAGGACACTGAAGCTTTCTTT,CASSQGGRTQDTEAFF
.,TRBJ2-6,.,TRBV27,TGTGCCAGCAGTTTGTCCCCAGGGGACGGGGCCAACGTCCTGACTTTC,CASSLSPGDGANVLTF
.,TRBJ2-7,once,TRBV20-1,TGCAGTGCTAGTATTGGCTACGAGCAGTACTTC,CSASIGYEQYF
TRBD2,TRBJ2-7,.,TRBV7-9,TGTGCCAGCAGCTCACTAGCGGGAGGTCGGGAGCAGTACTTC,CASSSLAGGREQYF
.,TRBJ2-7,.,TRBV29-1,TGCAGCGTTGGGGGGACACTAACCTGGGAGCAGTACTTC,CSVGGTLTWEQYF
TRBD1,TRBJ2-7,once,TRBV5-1,TGCGCCAGCAGCGGACGGGACAGGGGAACCTACGAGCAGTACTTC,CASSGRDRGTYEQYF
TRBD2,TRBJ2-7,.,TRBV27,TGTGCCAGCAAGCGACTAGCGGGAGGGTCTATCCACGAGCAGTACTTC,CASKRLAGGSIHEQYF
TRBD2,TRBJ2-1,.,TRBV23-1,TGCGCCAGCAGTCCCCCCGGCATAGCGGGAGGGAACAATGAGCAGTTCTTC,CASSPPGIAGGNNEQFF
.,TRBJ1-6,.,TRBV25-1,TGTGCCAGCAGTAGGAAAATCAAGGATTCACCCCTCCACTTT,CASSRKIKDSPLHF
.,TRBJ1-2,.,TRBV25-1,TGTGCCAGCAGTGAATCAATAGGAGGGGCTAACTATGGCTACACCTTC,CASSESIGGANYGYTF
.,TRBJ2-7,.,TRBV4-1,TGCGCCAGCAGCCAATACGAGAGGGGGCGGGGATACGAGCAGTACTTC,CASSQYERGRGYEQYF
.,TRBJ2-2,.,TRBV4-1,TGCGCCAGCAGCCAAAGTCCGGGGGTCGGGGAGCTGTTTTTT,CASSQSPGVGELFF